Listed below are T cell receptor beta chains from one sample, sequenced in a study of OX40 agonist ivuxolimab in advanced cancers. Measured with immunoSEQ multiplex PCR; TCRdb has only the in-frame clones, and not every one. The profile covers fewer than 140,000 clones, with roughly nine tenths appearing a single time and roughly 0.5% taken by the ten largest. Material: CD4+ or CD8+ T cells sorted from blood, obtained in a trial of the OX40 agonist ivuxolimab. The receptors come from an adult with an advanced solid tumor such as melanoma, head and neck, liver or kidney cancer. Each CDR3 is given with its conserved first and last residue. D genes are given only for firm matches. For some rows the clone size is stated as once, few or many, or as a class when expanded; others skip it.

J gene | clone size | D gene | V gene | CDR3 protein | CDR3 DNA
TRBJ1-1 | - | TRBD1 | TRBV27 | CASSRGGAEAFF | TGTGCCAGCAGTCGAGGGGGCGCTGAAGCTTTCTTT
TRBJ1-5 | - | TRBD1 | TRBV4-1 | CASSQGTGYNQPQHF | TGCGCCAGCAGCCAAGGGACAGGGTATAATCAGCCCCAGCATTTT
TRBJ2-1 | - | TRBD2 | TRBV29-1 | CSVEGTSGGFGEQFF | TGCAGCGTTGAGGGGACTAGCGGGGGATTTGGTGAGCAGTTCTTC
TRBJ1-4 | - | - | TRBV27 | CASSFLGEKLFF | TGTGCCAGCAGTTTTTTGGGGGAAAAACTGTTTTTT
TRBJ1-2 | - | - | TRBV6-5 | CASSSRGGDGYTF | TGTGCCAGCAGTTCCCGAGGGGGGGATGGCTACACCTTC
TRBJ2-6 | - | - | TRBV7-9 | CASTSGGSGANVLTF | TGTGCCAGCACCTCCGGGGGTTCTGGGGCCAACGTCCTGACTTTC
TRBJ1-5 | - | TRBD1 | TRBV7-8 | CASTLGWTGNQPQHF | TGTGCCAGCACCTTGGGGTGGACAGGGAATCAGCCCCAGCATTTT
TRBJ1-3 | - | - | TRBV9 | CASSVGKSSGNTIYF | TGTGCCAGCAGCGTAGGAAAAAGCTCTGGAAACACCATATATTTT
TRBJ2-1 | - | - | TRBV4-3 | CASSQTSRANEQFF | TGCGCCAGCAGCCAAACTTCCCGGGCCAATGAGCAGTTCTTC
TRBJ1-1 | - | - | TRBV30 | CAWSTPTVINQAFF | TGTGCCTGGAGTACCCCGACAGTGATCAACCAAGCTTTCTTT
TRBJ2-3 | - | TRBD2 | TRBV5-4 | CASSLWAGGANTDTQYF | TGTGCCAGCAGCCTCTGGGCGGGGGGGGCAAACACAGATACGCAGTATTTT
TRBJ1-6 | few | TRBD1 | TRBV19 | CASRGTGDKSPLHF | TGTGCCAGTAGGGGGACAGGGGACAAGTCACCCCTCCACTTT
TRBJ2-1 | - | - | TRBV6-4 | CASSGERGYEQFF | TGTGCCAGCAGTGGCGAAAGAGGCTATGAGCAGTTCTTC
TRBJ1-5 | few | TRBD1 | TRBV2 | CASCPQGASQPQHF | TGTGCCAGCTGCCCTCAGGGGGCGAGTCAGCCCCAGCATTTT
TRBJ2-5 | once | - | TRBV28 | CASSTLRGRRGETQYF | TGTGCCAGCAGTACCCTCAGGGGACGTCGCGGGGAGACCCAGTACTTC
TRBJ2-5 | - | - | TRBV6-5 | CASSYSLTGRETQYF | TGTGCCAGCAGTTACTCGTTGACAGGCCGGGAGACCCAGTACTTC
TRBJ2-1 | - | - | TRBV5-1 | CASSRLEGTYVNEQFF | TGCGCCAGCAGCCGACTTGAGGGGACGTATGTCAATGAGCAGTTCTTC
TRBJ2-5 | - | TRBD1 | TRBV6-1 | CAGRQGAWGETQYF | TGTGCCGGGCGACAGGGGGCATGGGGGGAGACCCAGTACTTC
TRBJ2-1 | - | TRBD2 | TRBV7-9 | CASSLGVSGGAREQFF | TGTGCCAGCAGCTTAGGCGTTAGCGGGGGGGCCAGAGAGCAGTTCTTC
TRBJ2-1 | - | TRBD1 | TRBV6-6 | CASTRGQGSFNEQFF | TGTGCCAGCACAAGGGGGCAGGGTAGCTTCAATGAGCAGTTCTTC
TRBJ2-7 | - | TRBD1 | TRBV7-9 | CASSLGTGAWEQYF | TGTGCCAGCAGCTTAGGGACAGGGGCTTGGGAGCAGTACTTC
TRBJ1-5 | - | - | TRBV15 | CATSSPGASNQPQHF | TGTGCCACCAGCTCCCCCGGGGCTAGCAATCAGCCCCAGCATTTT
TRBJ2-1 | - | TRBD2 | TRBV9 | CASSPTGLAGYNEQFF | TGTGCCAGCAGCCCGACCGGACTAGCAGGATACAATGAGCAGTTCTTC
TRBJ2-3 | - | TRBD2 | TRBV30 | CAWTEGSGGATDTQYF | TGTGCCTGGACCGAGGGGAGCGGGGGGGCAACAGATACGCAGTATTTT
TRBJ2-3 | - | - | TRBV10-3 | CAISESVEVLSDTQYF | TGTGCCATCAGTGAGTCGGTAGAGGTTCTCTCAGATACGCAGTATTTT
TRBJ1-3 | - | TRBD1 | TRBV4-2 | CASSQATGAGNTIYF | TGTGCCAGCAGCCAAGCGACAGGGGCTGGAAACACCATATATTTT
TRBJ1-5 | - | - | TRBV6-1 | CASRGQSNQPQHF | TGTGCCAGCAGAGGACAGAGCAATCAGCCCCAGCATTTT
TRBJ2-5 | - | - | TRBV4-1 | CASSQSRGRGVQETQYF | TGCGCCAGCAGCCAAAGTCGGGGGCGCGGAGTTCAAGAGACCCAGTACTTC